The rows below give T cell receptor beta chains drawn from one sample of a study of beta chain features in type 1 diabetes. Here immunoSEQ multiplex PCR was the method, and the copy in TCRdb shows in-frame clones only, minus some. Of around 150,000 clones listed, 6.9% are singletons. The sample taken for sequencing was central memory CD4+ T cells from blood. These receptors were taken from a woman in her twenties or thirties in good health. CDR3s include the opening cysteine and the closing phenylalanine or tryptophan. Fields, in order: J gene, clone size, V gene, D gene, CDR3 protein, CDR3 DNA. D genes are given only for firm matches. Some rows have no size entry. The others give once, few or many, or a class for an expanded clone.

J: TRBJ2-7; size: few; V: TRBV5-5; D: TRBD1; CDR3: CASSETGTGSYEQYF; DNA: TGTGCCAGCAGCGAAACCGGGACAGGATCCTACGAGCAGTACTTC
J: TRBJ2-1; size: .; V: TRBV5-1; D: TRBD2; CDR3: CASSFTGTSGNNEQFF; DNA: TGCGCCAGCAGCTTCACCGGGACTAGCGGGAACAATGAGCAGTTCTTC
J: TRBJ2-1; size: many; V: TRBV5-1; D: .; CDR3: CASSLAPTVSYNEQFF; DNA: TGCGCCAGCAGCTTGGCCCCGACAGTCTCCTACAATGAGCAGTTCTTC
J: TRBJ1-2; size: .; V: TRBV7-8; D: .; CDR3: CASSLAGGSGYTF; DNA: TGTGCCAGCAGCTTAGCCGGGGGATCTGGCTACACCTTC
J: TRBJ2-5; size: many; V: TRBV23-1; D: TRBD1; CDR3: CASSQRTGGNQETQYF; DNA: TGCGCCAGCAGTCAAAGGACAGGGGGAAACCAAGAGACCCAGTACTTC
J: TRBJ2-1; size: .; V: TRBV19; D: TRBD2; CDR3: CASSTTLAGEGDEQFF; DNA: TGTGCCAGTAGTACGACACTAGCGGGAGAAGGAGATGAGCAGTTCTTC
J: TRBJ2-6; size: .; V: TRBV6-5; D: .; CDR3: CASSKQGIGANVLTF; DNA: TGTGCCAGCAGCAAGCAGGGAATTGGGGCCAACGTCCTGACTTTC
J: TRBJ1-1; size: .; V: TRBV10-3; D: TRBD1; CDR3: CAISEEGARTFF; DNA: TGTGCCATCAGTGAAGAGGGGGCTAGGACTTTCTTT
J: TRBJ2-1; size: few; V: TRBV29-1; D: .; CDR3: CSVDSRVEQFF; DNA: TGCAGCGTTGATTCAAGAGTGGAGCAGTTCTTC
J: TRBJ1-1; size: .; V: TRBV5-6; D: TRBD1; CDR3: CASSWPGQGNEAFF; DNA: TGTGCCAGCAGCTGGCCGGGACAGGGAAATGAAGCTTTCTTT
J: TRBJ2-5; size: few; V: TRBV18; D: .; CDR3: CASSPPGSLGETQYF; DNA: TGTGCCAGCTCACCACCGGGCAGTTTGGGAGAGACCCAGTACTTC
J: TRBJ2-7; size: few; V: TRBV14; D: TRBD2; CDR3: CASSKAGGRRGREQYF; DNA: TGTGCCAGCAGCAAGGCGGGGGGACGGAGGGGACGCGAGCAGTACTTC
J: TRBJ1-3; size: .; V: TRBV11-2; D: .; CDR3: CASRTSGSSGNTIYF; DNA: TGTGCCAGCAGAACGTCGGGGAGCTCTGGAAACACCATATATTTT
J: TRBJ1-2; size: few; V: TRBV30; D: .; CDR3: CAWSLTENYYTF; DNA: TGTGCCTGGAGTTTGACAGAAAACTACTACACCTTC
J: TRBJ2-3; size: .; V: TRBV6-1; D: .; CDR3: CASSARLSSEVADTQYF; DNA: TGTGCCAGCAGTGCCCGACTGTCTAGCGAGGTTGCCGATACGCAGTATTTT
J: TRBJ2-2; size: .; V: TRBV28; D: .; CDR3: CASSPPGGELFF; DNA: TGTGCCAGCAGTCCGCCGGGCGGGGAGCTGTTTTTT
J: TRBJ2-1; size: few; V: TRBV5-4; D: TRBD2; CDR3: CASSLDLAGVDEQFF; DNA: TGTGCCAGCAGCTTGGACCTAGCGGGAGTGGATGAGCAGTTCTTC
J: TRBJ2-1; size: .; V: TRBV10-3; D: .; CDR3: CAISLAGEQFF; DNA: TGTGCCATCAGTCTAGCTGGTGAGCAGTTCTTC
J: TRBJ1-5; size: few; V: TRBV28; D: .; CDR3: CASGSGRNQPQHF; DNA: TGTGCCAGCGGCTCAGGGCGTAATCAGCCCCAGCATTTT
J: TRBJ1-1; size: few; V: TRBV18; D: .; CDR3: CASSRNGVVTEAFF; DNA: TGTGCCAGCTCCCGCAATGGAGTGGTGACTGAAGCTTTCTTT
J: TRBJ2-4; size: many; V: TRBV7-2; D: .; CDR3: CASSLGQGGNIQYF; DNA: TGTGCCAGCAGCTTAGGCCAGGGTGGAAACATTCAGTACTTC
J: TRBJ1-2; size: .; V: TRBV18; D: .; CDR3: CASSPGRGGDYGYTF; DNA: TGTGCCAGCTCACCAGGACGAGGGGGGGACTATGGCTACACCTTC
J: TRBJ2-3; size: .; V: TRBV30; D: TRBD2; CDR3: CAWSVGVAGGTDTQYF; DNA: TGTGCCTGGAGTGTAGGGGTAGCGGGAGGGACAGATACGCAGTATTTT
J: TRBJ2-2; size: .; V: TRBV6-6; D: .; CDR3: CASSYQALNTGELFF; DNA: TGTGCCAGCAGTTACCAAGCCCTGAACACCGGGGAGCTGTTTTTT
J: TRBJ1-2; size: .; V: TRBV10-3; D: .; CDR3: CAISVEVGDGYTF; DNA: TGTGCCATCAGTGTTGAGGTCGGGGATGGCTACACCTTC